The 12 T cell receptor beta chains listed next were all sequenced from one sample in a study of cytomegalovirus exposure and HLA in healthy donors. In the PCR, 60 Vbeta and 13 Jbeta primers were used. The protocol was immunoSEQ multiplex PCR, while the TCRdb copy is restricted to in-frame clones and leaves out a portion. The repertoire holds roughly 100,000 clones, with more than 60% as singletons. The specimen sequenced was PBMCs. These receptors all stem from a man between 25 and 39 years old in good health and CMV-seronegative.

The J gene is TRBJ2-5, the V gene TRBV19; 9 nucleotides align to TRBD2. J gave up 3 bases and V 5 bases, and 1 base lay outside the gene matches. CDR1 is LNHDA, CDR2 SQIVND, per germline (reference sequence). The CDR3 runs to 13 residues. CDR3 protein: CASSSSGEETQYF. The CDR3, as DNA: TGTGCCAGTAGTTCTAGCGGGGAAGAGACCCAGTACTTC. The full variable domain, in which reference TRBV19 and TRBJ2-5 provide the parts outside the CDR3, is DGGITQSPKYLFRKEGQNVTLSCEQNLNHDAMYWYRQDPGQGLRLIYYSQIVNDFQKGDIAEGYSVSREKKESFPLTVTSAQKNPTAFYLCASSSSGEETQYFGPGTRLLVL.

The CDR3 region is CASSLPATGANVLTF. The CDR3 bases are TGTGCCAGCAGTTTACCAGCGACCGGGGCCAACGTCCTGACTTTC. The chain carries TRBV28 and TRBJ2-6; no definite D call. V shed 2 bases and J shed 4 bases, with 9 bases lying between them. The germline CDR1 and CDR2 sequences are MDHEN and SYDVKM. The CDR3 covers 15 residues.

The genes are TRBV11-2 and TRBJ1-6; perhaps TRBD1 as D (6 bases). From germline, CDR1 is SGHAT and CDR2 FQNNGV. Trimming took off 5 bases at V and 7 bases at J, with 18 bases between the two ends. This CDR3 region has 16 residues. The CDR3 nucleotides are TGTGCCAGCAGCCCCGTTCGGGGGGCGAGGAATTCACCCCTCCACTTT. Its protein product is CASSPVRGARNSPLHF.

The chain has TRBV19 and TRBJ1-1, with a tentative D call TRBD1 (6 bases). Germline V lookup: CDR1 LNHDA, CDR2 SQIVND (reference sequence). Trimming took 4 bases from V and 1 from J, leaving 10 bases between them. The CDR3 covers 14 residues. The DNA for the CDR3 is TGTGCCAGTAGTACAAACAGGGAGAACACTGAAGCTTTCTTT. Translated: CASSTNRENTEAFF. Based on the CDR3 plus reference TRBV19 and TRBJ1-1, the full variable domain is DGGITQSPKYLFRKEGQNVTLSCEQNLNHDAMYWYRQDPGQGLRLIYYSQIVNDFQKGDIAEGYSVSREKKESFPLTVTSAQKNPTAFYLCASSTNRENTEAFFGQGTRLTVV.

There are a few counts of this clone. The V gene is TRBV28, the J gene TRBJ2-4; weak D call: TRBD1 (6 bases). CDR1 is MDHEN and CDR2 is SYDVKM in the germline V gene. The CDR3 is made up of 17 amino acids. Trimming took off 5 bases at V and 0 bases at J, with 17 bases between the two ends. As DNA, the CDR3 is TGTGCCAGCAGTCTCTGGACAGACGATATAGCCAAAAACATTCAGTACTTC. As protein: CASSLWTDDIAKNIQYF.

This clone has only one observation. V is TRBV27 and J is TRBJ1-1; the match to TRBD1 covers 9 bases. This CDR3 has 12 amino acids. V lost 3 bases and J lost 8; bases outside the gene matches: 1. Germline V gene sequence: CDR1 MNHEY, CDR2 SMNVEV (reference sequence). As DNA, the CDR3 is TGTGCCAGCAGTTTCGGACAGGGGGAAGCTTTCTTT. This sequence encodes CASSFGQGEAFF.

V and J are TRBV28 and TRBJ1-5; D is unresolved. The V and J ends lost 6 bases and 6 bases respectively, with 15 bases between them. The CDR3 totals 14 residues. Germline assignment: CDR1 MDHEN and CDR2 SYDVKM. In nucleotides, the CDR3 is TGTGCCAGCAGCCCCGGCGGGGTACGTCAGCCCCAGCATTTT. This translates into CASSPGGVRQPQHF.

V and J are TRBV18 and TRBJ2-1; D is possibly TRBD1 (5 bases). The ends were cut back, 2 bases at V and 4 bases at J, with 9 bases in the middle. The germline CDR1 and CDR2 sequences are KGHSH and LQKENI. The CDR3 spans 14 residues. CDR3 amino acids: CASSPTTAYNEQFF. CDR3 nucleotide sequence: TGTGCCAGCTCACCAACGACAGCATACAATGAGCAGTTCTTC.

The genes are TRBV2 and TRBJ2-1, with 13 bases fitting TRBD2. The V segment lost 4 bases and the J segment 8 bases; nucleotides outside the gene matches: 5. The CDR3 loop spans 15 amino acids. Germline CDR1 SNHLY, CDR2 FYNNEI. In nucleotides, the CDR3 is TGTGCCAGCAGTGCCCGGACTAGCGGGAGCGATGAGCAGTTCTTC. Residues: CASSARTSGSDEQFF. The whole variable domain, filled in from reference TRBV2 and TRBJ2-1, reads EPEVTQTPSHQVTQMGQEVILRCVPISNHLYFYWYRQILGQKVEFLVSFYNNEISEKSEIFDDQFSVERPDGSNFTLKIRSTKLEDSAMYFCASSARTSGSDEQFFGPGTRLTVL.

CDR3: CASSESGTDTQYF. CDR3 coding DNA: TGTGCCAGCAGTGAATCAGGCACAGATACGCAGTATTTT. The chain combines TRBV25-1 with TRBJ2-3, with D hard to call. Germline V gene sequence: CDR1 MGHDK, CDR2 SYGVNS. There are 13 residues in the CDR3. Trimming took off 1 base at V and 1 base at J, with 3 bases between the two ends.

The chain carries TRBV4-1 and TRBJ2-1, with TRBD2 matching over 11 bases. Germline lookup yields CDR1 MGHRA and CDR2 YSYEKL. This CDR3 spans 15 amino acids. V was clipped by 4 bases and J by 4 bases; unmatched bases: 3. The CDR3, as DNA: TGCGCCAGCAGCCTAAGACTAGCGGGATACAATGAGCAGTTCTTC. It codes for CASSLRLAGYNEQFF.

The chain combines TRBV6-5 with TRBJ2-3, with TRBD1 matching over 8 bases. Germline CDR1 and CDR2: MNHEY and SVGAGI. This CDR3 region has 12 residues. The trim removed 9 bases at V and 10 bases at J, leaving 9 bases unmatched. The CDR3 DNA follows: TGTGCCAGTGCGACTGCAGGGGGCCCGCAGTATTTT. This codes for CASATAGGPQYF.